This TCR beta chain appears in the sequencing data of a study of response to subunit inactivated influenza vaccine. The germline V gene encodes CDR1 KGHDR and CDR2 SFDVKD. Trimming stripped 4 bases from V and 0 bases from J, with 12 bases between. There are 16 residues in the CDR3. Each CDR3 protein is one row after TCRdb ran MiXCR on the RT-PCR reads. The table records 500,000 to 550,000 distinct CDR3 sequences, about 7.2% of them present only once. Study results and limitations: That few new T cells are recruited by each seasonal influenza vaccination was the authors' suggestion.

The sample holds many counts of this clonotype. Antigen specificity is unknown. The sequences come from PBMCs from blood, collected roughly 24 months after vaccination. This receptor was identified in a man between 50 and 75 years old who received an inactivated influenza vaccine. The rearrangement joins TRBV24-1 to TRBJ2-1; tentative D call: TRBD1 (6 bases). Here the CDR3 DNA reads TGTGCCACCAGTGACCCTGGACAGAGCTCCTACAATGAGCAGTTCTTC. Amino acid sequence: CATSDPGQSSYNEQFF.